The 32 T cell receptor beta chains presented below share a single source sample, sequenced in a study of blood T cell repertoires in COVID-19. Clones were read by immunoSEQ multiplex PCR, and TCRdb kept only the in-frame ones, dropping some. The sample has more than 140,000 clones, roughly 86% seen once; the top ten hold 8.2%. Sample: peripheral blood. The source is a woman aged 60-75 years with acute or convalescent COVID-19.

V usage is TRBV7-2 and J usage is TRBJ2-3; D call uncertain. Trimming stripped 5 bases from V and 5 bases from J, with 8 bases between. Germline V gene sequence: CDR1 SGHTA, CDR2 FQGNSA. The length of the CDR3 is 12 residues. DNA for the CDR3: TGTGCCAGCAGCCCCGCCGGAGATACGCAGTATTTT. Its protein is CASSPAGDTQYF.

This sequence joins TRBV6-6 and TRBJ1-2; 9 bases map to TRBD1. Germline lookup yields CDR1 MNHNY and CDR2 SVGAGI (reference sequence). CDR3 length: 14 residues. The junction had 4 bases not matched to a gene; V was cut back by 4 bases and J by 4 bases. This CDR3 is CASSSGQGGYGYTF. The DNA for the CDR3 is TGTGCCAGCAGTTCGGGACAGGGAGGCTATGGCTACACCTTC.

This clone was seen just once. The chain joins TRBV5-1 to TRBJ2-1, with 8 bases fitting TRBD1. V lost 0 bases to trimming and J lost 9 bases; unmatched junction nucleotides: 8. The CDR3 has 15 amino acids. The germline CDR1 and CDR2 sequences are SGHRS and YFSETQ. CDR3 DNA sequence: TGCGCCAGCAGCTTGGAGCCAGGGGGCTCGGTTGAGCAGTTCTTC. This translates into CASSLEPGGSVEQFF.

V gene TRBV28 combines with J gene TRBJ2-4, with D possibly TRBD2 on 5 matching bases. V lost 5 bases and J lost 1, with 18 bases in between. Germline CDR1 and CDR2: MDHEN and SYDVKM. The CDR3 contains 17 residues. The CDR3 here is CASSPSRGGWAKNIQYF. The DNA of the CDR3 is TGTGCCAGCAGTCCTTCCCGTGGAGGATGGGCCAAAAACATTCAGTACTTC.

The chain combines TRBV6-5 with TRBJ1-2, with 9 bases identical to TRBD1. The CDR3 covers 13 residues. Germline values: CDR1 MNHEY, CDR2 SVGAGI. With V trimmed by 6 bases and J by 9 bases, 8 bases remained unmatched. The CDR3 spells CASRKQGARSYTF. CDR3 in DNA: TGTGCCAGCAGAAAACAGGGGGCGCGAAGCTACACCTTC.

The chain has TRBV3-1 (or the pseudogene TRBV3-2) and TRBJ2-2; D might be TRBD1 (6 bases). Germline-derived CDR1 and CDR2 are LGHDT and YNNKEL (reference sequence). This CDR3 comprises 16 residues. V lost 3 bases to trimming and J lost 0 bases, with 11 bases between them. The CDR3 loop reads CASSHDRTTNTGELFF. The CDR3 coding sequence is TGTGCCAGCAGCCATGACAGGACCACGAACACCGGGGAGCTGTTTTTT.

The gene calls are TRBV7-8 and TRBJ2-2; 7 bases line up with TRBD1. V was pared by 0 bases and J by 5 bases, with 15 bases of the junction left unmatched. Per the germline V gene, CDR1 is SGHVS and CDR2 is FQNEAQ. This CDR3 has 19 residues. DNA of the CDR3: TGTGCCAGCAGCTTAGCGCCTCACCGGTTGGCAGGGGGAACCGGGGAGCTGTTTTTT. Encoded protein: CASSLAPHRLAGGTGELFF. The entire variable domain, with the rest obtained from reference TRBV7-8 and TRBJ2-2, is as follows: GAGVSQSPRYKVAKRGQDVALRCDPISGHVSLFWYQQALGQGPEFLTYFQNEAQLDKSGLPSDRFFAERPEGSVSTLKIQRTQQEDSAVYLCASSLAPHRLAGGTGELFFGEGSRLTVL.

This clone is a singleton in its sample. V and J are TRBV28 and TRBJ2-3; D is uncertain. Trimming removed 4 bases from V and 2 bases from J, with 10 bases in between. This CDR3 is built from 14 residues. CDR1 and CDR2 (germline): MDHEN, SYDVKM. DNA of the CDR3: TGTGCCAGCAGTTCGCCCCCGGTCACAGATACGCAGTATTTT. Protein: CASSSPPVTDTQYF.

V is TRBV6-2 or TRBV6-3 and J is TRBJ2-3; possibly TRBD2 for D (6 bases). Germline CDR1 MNHEY, CDR2 SVGEGT. The CDR3 is 16 amino acids. The V end lost 2 bases, the J end lost 0 bases, and 12 bases lay between the germline ends. The DNA for the CDR3 is TGTGCCAGCAGTTACCCCTTAGCGGAGAGCACAGATACGCAGTATTTT. Amino acid sequence: CASSYPLAESTDTQYF.

This sequence joins TRBV24-1 and TRBJ2-1, with 15 nucleotides matching TRBD2. Germline V lookup: CDR1 KGHDR, CDR2 SFDVKD. J was trimmed by 11 bases and V by 4 bases; bases with no gene match: 8. This CDR3 spans 16 amino acids. DNA for the CDR3: TGTGCCACCAGTGAACCTCCGGGACTAGCGGGGGGTCAGCAGTTCTTC. The encoded protein is CATSEPPGLAGGQQFF.

This rearrangement joins TRBV5-8 to TRBJ1-6; 8 bases align to TRBD1. Germline V CDR1 and CDR2: SGHTS, YDEGEE. The CDR3 extends over 13 amino acids. After removal of 2 bases from V and 9 bases from J, the junction contained 1 base not matched to a gene. In DNA, the CDR3 is TGTGCCAGCAGCTTAGACAGGGGTTCACCCCTCCACTTT. Encoded protein: CASSLDRGSPLHF.

In DNA, the CDR3 is TGCGCCAGCAGCCAAGAAATGCGAGGGACAGGACCCAGTGGCTACACCTTC. Protein sequence: CASSQEMRGTGPSGYTF. This chain uses TRBV4-1 with TRBJ1-2; 8 bases fit TRBD1. The CDR3 is 17 amino acids. CDR1 and CDR2 from the germline V gene are MGHRA and YSYEKL. J gave up 7 bases and V 0 bases, and 13 bases lay outside the gene matches.

Note on this clone: Other DNA sequences from this sample encode an identical CDR3 as well. The chain joins TRBV6-5 to TRBJ2-3; TRBD2 matches 14 bases. Per the germline V gene, CDR1 is MNHEY and CDR2 is SVGAGI. CDR3 length equals 15 residues. Germline trimming cut 9 bases from V and 1 base from J; bases unmatched to any gene: 3. CDR3 DNA: TGTGCCAGTAGACTAGCGGGGGGGCGCACAGATACGCAGTATTTT. Protein product: CASRLAGGRTDTQYF.

The V and J genes are TRBV19 and TRBJ1-2, with a possible D match to TRBD1 (6 bases). V was shortened by 9 bases and J by 4 bases, with 18 bases between the two germline ends. The CDR3 extends over 14 amino acids. The germline V gene encodes CDR1 LNHDA and CDR2 SQIVND (reference sequence). The CDR3 nucleotides are TGTGCCAGCAGGGTTGGGGGGGCCTCCTATGGCTACACCTTC. This translates into CASRVGGASYGYTF.

The chain recombines TRBV10-2 with TRBJ2-7; 15 bases are a match to TRBD2. The J segment lost 4 bases and the V segment lost 4 bases, leaving 5 bases of the junction unmatched. The CDR3 spans 16 residues. Germline lookup yields CDR1 WSHSY and CDR2 SAAADI. CDR3 sequence: CASSGGLAGGRYEQYF. CDR3 DNA sequence: TGCGCCAGCAGTGGAGGACTAGCGGGGGGGCGGTACGAGCAGTACTTC.

The genes are TRBV6-1 and TRBJ2-1, with 10 bases identical to TRBD1. V gave up 2 bases and J gave up 2 bases; unmatched junction bases: 3. CDR3 length equals 16 residues. CDR1 is MNHNS, CDR2 SASEGT, per germline. CDR3 region: CASSEWGQGTYNEQFF. CDR3 nucleotide sequence: TGTGCCAGCAGTGAATGGGGACAGGGGACCTACAATGAGCAGTTCTTC.

A note on this clone: Other DNA sequences in the same sample also yield this CDR3. The chain is built from TRBV20-1 and TRBJ2-1; D is unclear. Germline V lookup: CDR1 DFQATT, CDR2 SNEGSKA (reference sequence). Trimming removed 3 bases at V and 5 bases at J, with 5 bases between. CDR3 length: 11 amino acids. The CDR3 coding sequence is TGCAGTGCTAGGGCAGACAATGAGCAGTTCTTC. Translated: CSARADNEQFF.

The rearrangement links TRBV4-3 to TRBJ1-3, with no clear D. CDR3 length: 17 amino acids. Germline loops: CDR1 LGHNA, CDR2 YSLEER. With 0 bases removed from V and 8 bases from J, the gap between germline ends came to 20 bases. The CDR3 spells CASSQDVGASKWDTIYF. The CDR3 nucleotides read TGCGCCAGCAGCCAAGATGTCGGAGCTTCAAAGTGGGACACCATATATTTT.

The J gene is TRBJ2-2, the V gene TRBV27; maybe TRBD1 (5 bases). The ends were cut back, 2 bases at V and 0 bases at J, with 10 bases in the middle. The germline V gene has CDR1 MNHEY and CDR2 SMNVEV (reference sequence). This CDR3 comprises 16 residues. Here the CDR3 DNA reads TGTGCCAGCAGTTTACGACCGACAGCGAACACCGGGGAGCTGTTTTTT. It specifies CASSLRPTANTGELFF.

The CDR3 reads CASGFHLGQGRPRSTDTQYF. The CDR3, as DNA: TGTGCTAGTGGTTTCCACCTTGGACAGGGGCGTCCTAGATCCACAGATACGCAGTATTTT. The chain has TRBV12-5 and TRBJ2-3; TRBD1 agrees at 9 bases. The germline V gene has CDR1 LGHNT and CDR2 FRNRAP. This CDR3 spans 20 amino acids. The junction had 18 bases not matched to a gene; V was cut back by 3 bases and J by 2 bases.

This clone was seen a single time. This chain joins TRBV14 and TRBJ1-2, with 11 bases that match TRBD1. V lost 0 bases, J lost 2 bases, and 5 bases stayed unmatched. The CDR3 extends over 17 amino acids. The germline V gene encodes CDR1 SGHDN and CDR2 FVKESK. The DNA for the CDR3 is TGTGCCAGCAGCCAAGAAGGACAGGGGGCATCGAACTATGGCTACACCTTC. It specifies CASSQEGQGASNYGYTF. The variable domain in full, with the rest retrieved from reference TRBV14 and TRBJ1-2, is EAGVTQFPSHSVIEKGQTVTLRCDPISGHDNLYWYRRVMGKEIKFLLHFVKESKQDESGMPNNRFLAERTGGTYSTLKVQPAELEDSGVYFCASSQEGQGASNYGYTFGSGTRLTVV.

The chain joins TRBV3-1 (or the pseudogene TRBV3-2) to TRBJ2-7, with TRBD2 matching 9 bases. This CDR3 has 18 residues. V shed 4 bases, J shed 4 bases, and the junction held 17 bases outside the gene matches. In germline, CDR1 is LGHDT, CDR2 YNNKEL (reference sequence). The CDR3 DNA follows: TGTGCCAGCAGCCCCCACCGGGGCGGGGGGGCGGCCTTTTACGAGCAGTACTTC. Protein: CASSPHRGGGAAFYEQYF.

The V and J genes are TRBV27 and TRBJ1-2; the D gene is possibly TRBD1 (5 bases). The CDR3 contains 18 residues. The V gene lost 2 bases and the J gene lost 0 bases, with 19 bases spanning the gap. CDR1 and CDR2 (germline): MNHEY, SMNVEV (reference sequence). CDR3: CASSLNPRGVGPNYGYTF. CDR3 sequence (DNA): TGTGCCAGCAGTTTAAACCCACGGGGGGTAGGGCCTAACTATGGCTACACCTTC.

The rearrangement links TRBV30 to TRBJ2-2, with 7 bases fitting TRBD2. This CDR3 contains 16 residues. Trimming cost V 1 base and J 1 base; bases outside gene matches: 6. Looked up from germline, CDR1 is GTSNPN and CDR2 is SVGIG (reference sequence). This CDR3 reads CAWSAWKRGNTGELFF. Here the CDR3 DNA reads TGTGCCTGGAGTGCCTGGAAGCGGGGGAACACCGGGGAGCTGTTTTTT. The full variable domain, with the rest looked up from reference TRBV30 and TRBJ2-2, is SQTIHQWPATLVQPVGSPLSLECTVEGTSNPNLYWYRQAAGRGLQLLFYSVGIGQISSEVPQNLSASRPQDRQFILSSKKLLLSDSGFYLCAWSAWKRGNTGELFFGEGSRLTVL.

This clone was detected only once. The genes are TRBV6-1 and TRBJ2-3, with D possibly being TRBD2 (7 bases). The CDR3 loop spans 16 amino acids. Between the trimmed V and J ends, which lost 3 bases and 2 bases, there was a span of 15 bases. CDR1 and CDR2 (germline): MNHNS, SASEGT. CDR3 DNA sequence: TGTGCCAGCAGTGACGCGGGGGCAGGGATCACAGATACGCAGTATTTT. Translated, it gives CASSDAGAGITDTQYF.

This clone was detected a few times. The chain carries TRBV6-2 or TRBV6-3 and TRBJ2-7, with D hard to call. This CDR3 has 11 amino acids. CDR1 MNHEY and CDR2 SVGEGT come from the germline V gene. V was trimmed by 4 bases and J by 3 bases, leaving 4 bases between them. CDR3 nucleotides: TGTGCCAGCAGTTCCTTCTACGAGCAGTACTTC. This translates into CASSSFYEQYF.

The V and J genes are TRBV7-9 and TRBJ1-1; the D is unclear. The CDR3 runs 14 residues. CDR1 and CDR2 from the germline V gene are SEHNR and FQNEAQ (reference sequence). The V end lost 6 bases, the J end lost 3 bases, and 14 bases lay between the germline ends. CDR3 sequence: CASSSPLPDTEAFF. Written as DNA, the CDR3 is TGTGCCAGCAGTTCCCCCCTTCCGGACACTGAAGCTTTCTTT.

This rearrangement joins TRBV19 to TRBJ2-6, with no clear D. The CDR3 runs to 19 residues. Germline V gene sequence: CDR1 LNHDA, CDR2 SQIVND (reference sequence). V lost 4 bases and J 0 bases, leaving 19 bases between the germline ends. The DNA of the CDR3 is TGTGCCAGTAGTACAACCCGGAGCAGACTCCCCTCTGGGGCCAACGTCCTGACTTTC. Translating it yields CASSTTRSRLPSGANVLTF.

This chain connects TRBV27 to TRBJ1-1; weak D call: TRBD1 (5 bases). Trimming left V 3 bases short and J 4 bases short, with 18 bases between. The CDR3 covers 16 residues. Germline CDR1 is MNHEY and CDR2 is SMNVEV (reference sequence). The CDR3 is CASSFFGANGITEAFF. The CDR3 nucleotides read TGTGCCAGCAGTTTTTTTGGGGCGAATGGGATCACTGAAGCTTTCTTT.

V is TRBV18 and J is TRBJ1-6; a weak D match, TRBD1 (5 bases). Trimming pared 6 bases from V and 8 bases from J, leaving 14 bases between. Germline V CDR1 and CDR2: KGHSH, LQKENI. The CDR3 length is 14 residues. The CDR3: CASSPDSRDSPLHF. DNA of the CDR3: TGTGCCAGCTCTCCAGACAGCCGAGATTCACCCCTCCACTTT.

The genes are TRBV12-3 or TRBV12-4 and TRBJ2-1; D is possibly TRBD2 (7 bases). V gave up 3 bases and J gave up 8 bases, with 11 bases separating them. The CDR3 covers 13 residues. The CDR3 DNA reads TGTGCCAGCAGTTTTGGCGGGGGCGATGAGCAGTTCTTC. Translation: CASSFGGGDEQFF.

The chain carries TRBV4-2 and TRBJ2-5, with D uncertain. CDR3 size: 14 residues. V was pared by 1 base and J by 1 base, with 7 bases between. Germline V CDR1 and CDR2: LGHNA, YNFKEQ. In DNA, the CDR3 is TGTGCCAGCAGCCAAGCACTACTCCAAGAGACCCAGTACTTC. Encoded protein: CASSQALLQETQYF.